This TCR beta chain originates from a study of CD8+ T cells in alopecia areata. Study details: Tofacitinib ran 6 to 18 months, followed by 6 months off drug.

This clone occurred a few times. Alopecia areata patients provided lesional scalp punch biopsies and peripheral blood. cDNA serving as the sequencing template came from extracted, reverse transcribed RNA. Libraries were prepared by immunoSEQ multiplex PCR; TCRdb keeps only in-frame clonotypes and omits some of them. Of some 100,000 clones listed, roughly two fifths are singletons. This CDR3 has 18 residues. Germline CDR1 SNHLY, CDR2 FYNNEI. V lost 1 base to trimming and J lost 1 base, with 17 bases between them. This clonotype was sampled from a human donor with alopecia areata. The chain couples TRBV2 to TRBJ2-4; D might be TRBD1 (6 bases). What was sequenced was CD4+ T cells sorted from blood. The CDR3, as DNA: TGTGCCAGCAGTGAAGGGACAGCCCTGGCGATGGCCAAAAACATTCAGTACTTC. Its protein product is CASSEGTALAMAKNIQYF.